Below are 13 T cell receptor beta chains sequenced from a single sample in a study of blood T cell repertoires in COVID-19. Sequencing used immunoSEQ multiplex PCR; TCRdb keeps in-frame clones, though not all of them. Of approximately 150,000 clones in the sample, roughly 80% were seen once. The sequenced material came from peripheral blood. These receptors were obtained from a man between 65 and 85 years old who had recovered from COVID-19.

The rearrangement joins TRBV6-2 or TRBV6-3 to TRBJ2-3; 9 bases match TRBD1. J lost 3 bases, V lost 0 bases, and 10 bases had no gene match. Germline lookup yields CDR1 MNHEY and CDR2 SVGEGT. CDR3 length equals 18 residues. In DNA, the CDR3 is TGTGCCAGCAGTTACTCTTTTCCTTGGGACAGGGTTACAGATACGCAGTATTTT. Encoded protein: CASSYSFPWDRVTDTQYF.

The V gene is TRBV5-6, the J gene TRBJ2-1, with a weak D call TRBD1 (6 bases). Germline lookup yields CDR1 SGHDT and CDR2 YYEEEE. The CDR3 loop spans 16 amino acids. Trimming took off 0 bases at V and 7 bases at J, with 17 bases between the two ends. The CDR3 DNA reads as TGTGCCAGCAGCTTGGCAGGGGCCCCGGTCCGGAATGAGCAGTTCTTC. It translates to CASSLAGAPVRNEQFF.

This chain links TRBV11-2 with TRBJ2-3; no definite D call. Germline V CDR1 and CDR2: SGHAT, FQNNGV. Trimming removed 0 bases at V and 6 bases at J, with 10 bases between. This CDR3 contains 14 residues. The CDR3 nucleotides read TGTGCCAGCAGCTTAGATCAGCCCGGGGATACGCAGTATTTT. Protein: CASSLDQPGDTQYF.

This clone has a single count. The J gene is TRBJ2-7, the V gene TRBV29-1; the match to TRBD1 covers 7 bases. CDR3 size: 13 residues. With 5 bases clipped from V and 4 bases from J, the junction kept 8 bases outside the gene matches. CDR1 and CDR2 from the germline V gene are SQVTM and ANQGSEA. The DNA of the CDR3 is TGCAGCGTTTCATCGGCAGGGGGTTACGAGCAGTACTTC. Residues: CSVSSAGGYEQYF.

The chain links TRBV6-6 to TRBJ2-7; maybe TRBD2 (5 bases). Trimming took off 2 bases at V and 2 bases at J, with 10 bases between the two ends. The CDR3 is made up of 14 amino acids. CDR1 is MNHNY and CDR2 is SVGAGI in the germline V gene (reference sequence). The CDR3 DNA sequence: TGTGCCAGCAGTTACGAGGGAGCCGCCTACGAGCAGTACTTC. This translates into CASSYEGAAYEQYF.

This clone was found once. The CDR3 here is CASSRGANQDKYF. CDR3 nucleotide sequence: TGTGCCAGCAGCCGCGGGGCCAACCAAGACAAGTATTTT. The chain employs TRBV3-1 (or the pseudogene TRBV3-2) and TRBJ2-3, with D possibly being TRBD2 (6 bases). The CDR3 is 13 amino acids. V lost 4 bases and J 13 bases, leaving 18 bases between the germline ends. Germline V CDR1 and CDR2: LGHDT, YNNKEL (reference sequence).

This clone was counted only a few times. V is TRBV5-4 and J is TRBJ2-1; 13 bases map to TRBD2. Germline V gives CDR1 SGHNT, CDR2 YYREEE (reference sequence). V shed 3 bases and J 7 bases; nucleotides not matched to a gene: 7. CDR3 length: 16 amino acids. The CDR3: CASSSSAGLAGNEQFF. CDR3 nucleotide sequence: TGTGCCAGCAGCTCTTCAGCGGGACTAGCGGGAAATGAGCAGTTCTTC.

The V and J genes are TRBV6-5 and TRBJ2-5; the D is unclear. Germline V gene lookup returns CDR1 MNHEY and CDR2 SVGAGI. The CDR3 is made up of 13 amino acids. V lost 5 bases, J lost 0 bases, and 7 bases lay in between. The CDR3 loop reads CASSREYQETQYF. CDR3 DNA: TGTGCCAGCAGTCGCGAGTACCAAGAGACCCAGTACTTC.

The rearrangement uses TRBV7-9 and TRBJ1-4, with a tentative D call TRBD1 (5 bases). V lost 5 bases, J lost 6 bases, and 28 bases lay in between. Per the germline V gene, CDR1 is SEHNR and CDR2 is FQNEAQ (reference sequence). CDR3 length equals 19 residues. CDR3 sequence (DNA): TGTGCCAGCAGCCCAACGCGCCGGAGGGGCGGGCCCCGGGATGAAAAACTGTTTTTT. Its translation: CASSPTRRRGGPRDEKLFF.

The V call is TRBV21-1, the J call TRBJ2-7; the table's D call of TRBD2 was not tested on the DNA. TRBV21-1 is shown as a pseudogene. This CDR3 region has 16 residues. The CDR3 protein is CASREKGTSGSYEQYF. CDR3 bases: TGTGCCAGCAGAGAAAAGGGGACTAGCGGATCCTACGAGCAGTACTTC.

This chain links TRBV6-5 with TRBJ2-1; 8 bases agree with TRBD2. The germline V gene has CDR1 MNHEY and CDR2 SVGAGI. V lost 2 bases, J lost 6 bases, and 3 bases stayed unmatched. The CDR3 consists of 14 residues. The CDR3: CASSYGLASNEQFF. CDR3 DNA sequence: TGTGCCAGCAGTTACGGACTAGCCTCCAATGAGCAGTTCTTC.

The chain uses TRBV5-4 and TRBJ2-1, with D maybe TRBD2 (6 bases). Trimming pared 4 bases from V and 7 bases from J, leaving 12 bases between. The CDR3 runs to 13 residues. The germline V gene has CDR1 SGHNT and CDR2 YYREEE (reference sequence). The CDR3 sequence: CASSEPGLNEQFF. CDR3 DNA sequence: TGTGCCAGCAGCGAACCGGGACTGAATGAGCAGTTCTTC.

The chain employs TRBV18 and TRBJ1-5; possibly TRBD1 for D (6 bases). The ends were cut back, 4 bases at V and 7 bases at J, with 26 bases in the middle. Germline V gene lookup returns CDR1 KGHSH and CDR2 LQKENI. The CDR3 runs to 18 residues. The CDR3 reads CASSLSGGNRDLRQPQHF. DNA of the CDR3: TGTGCCAGCTCACTCTCGGGGGGTAACAGGGATCTGCGGCAGCCCCAGCATTTT. Full variable domain (remainder filled in from reference TRBV18 and TRBJ1-5): NAGVMQNPRHLVRRRGQEARLRCSPMKGHSHVYWYRQLPEEGLKFMVYLQKENIIDESGMPKERFSAEFPKEGPSILRIQQVVRGDSAAYFCASSLSGGNRDLRQPQHFGDGTRLSIL.